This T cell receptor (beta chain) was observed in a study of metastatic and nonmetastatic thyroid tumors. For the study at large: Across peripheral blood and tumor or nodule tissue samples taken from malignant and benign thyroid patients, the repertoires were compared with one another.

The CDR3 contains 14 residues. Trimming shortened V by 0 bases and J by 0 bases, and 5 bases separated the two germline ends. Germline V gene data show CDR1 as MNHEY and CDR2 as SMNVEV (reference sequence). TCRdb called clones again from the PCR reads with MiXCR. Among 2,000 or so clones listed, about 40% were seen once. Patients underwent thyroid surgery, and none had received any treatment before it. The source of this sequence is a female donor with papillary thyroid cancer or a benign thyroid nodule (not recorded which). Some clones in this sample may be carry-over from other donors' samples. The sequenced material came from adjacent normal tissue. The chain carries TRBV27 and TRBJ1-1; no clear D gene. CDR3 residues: CASSLSRMNTEAFF. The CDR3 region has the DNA TGTGCCAGCAGTTTATCGCGGATGAACACTGAAGCTTTCTTT.